Below are 15 T cell receptor beta chains sequenced from a single sample in a study of blood T cell repertoires in COVID-19. The protocol was immunoSEQ multiplex PCR, while the TCRdb copy is restricted to in-frame clones and leaves out a portion. This sample has about 120,000 clones, with around 87% found just once. The sequenced sample was peripheral blood. The origin of the receptors is a woman between 65 and 79 years old with acute or convalescent COVID-19.

The chain joins TRBV19 to TRBJ2-1; TRBD2 aligns across 10 bases. The CDR3 contains 14 residues. V dropped 0 bases and J dropped 10; count of bases not matched to a gene: 3. Germline V gives CDR1 LNHDA, CDR2 SQIVND (reference sequence). In DNA form, the CDR3 reads TGTGCCAGTAGTATAGAACTAGCGGGGTGGGAGCAGTTCTTC. This encodes CASSIELAGWEQFF.

The V gene is TRBV5-1, the J gene TRBJ2-7; tentatively, D is TRBD2 (5 bases). The CDR3 contains 12 residues. Per germline, CDR1 SGHRS and CDR2 YFSETQ. V was shortened by 4 bases and J by 7 bases, with 12 bases between the two germline ends. The CDR3 coding sequence is TGCGCCAGCAGCCCCCTCGGGGAGGAGCAGTACTTC. Translation gives CASSPLGEEQYF.

The J gene is TRBJ1-1, the V gene TRBV4-1; D gene uncertain. The CDR3 is 14 amino acids. CDR1 and CDR2 from the germline V gene are MGHRA and YSYEKL. Deletions cut 0 bases from V and 8 bases from J, with 13 bases between. The CDR3 nucleotides read TGCGCCAGCAGCCAAGACGGACTGCCCATCGAAGCTTTCTTT. Amino acid sequence: CASSQDGLPIEAFF.

V gene TRBV5-6 combines with J gene TRBJ2-1, with a possible D match to TRBD2 (7 bases). The germline gives CDR1 SGHDT, CDR2 YYEEEE. V was shortened by 1 base and J by 9 bases, with 20 bases between the two germline ends. This CDR3 spans 16 amino acids. Written as DNA, the CDR3 is TGTGCCAGCAGCTTGAGATTATACGGGGGGCCCACTGAGCAGTTCTTC. Its translation: CASSLRLYGGPTEQFF.

This clone was counted a single time. V gene TRBV5-5 combines with J gene TRBJ1-5, with 9 bases fitting TRBD1. CDR1 and CDR2 from the germline V gene are SGHKS and YYEKEE (reference sequence). V shed 4 bases and J 0 bases; nucleotides not matched to a gene: 2. CDR3 length: 15 amino acids. The CDR3 region is CASSRQGDSNQPQHF. The DNA of the CDR3 is TGTGCCAGCAGCAGACAGGGGGATAGCAATCAGCCCCAGCATTTT.

The J gene is TRBJ1-2, the V gene TRBV20-1, with D tentatively TRBD1 (6 bases). Trimming removed 3 bases from V and 4 bases from J, with 9 bases in between. In germline, CDR1 is DFQATT, CDR2 SNEGSKA (reference sequence). The CDR3 runs to 12 residues. This CDR3 is CSASQGLYGYTF. DNA for the CDR3: TGCAGTGCTAGTCAGGGGCTCTATGGCTACACCTTC.

The rearrangement links TRBV6-2 or TRBV6-3 to TRBJ1-6; TRBD1 agrees at 10 bases. CDR3 size: 16 residues. Trimming cost V 7 bases and J 8 bases; bases outside gene matches: 11. Looked up from germline, CDR1 is MNHEY and CDR2 is SVGEGT. This CDR3 is CASNPGSTGGDSPLHF. In DNA form, the CDR3 reads TGTGCCAGCAACCCGGGGTCGACAGGGGGCGATTCACCCCTCCACTTT.

This clone turned up a few times. The gene calls are TRBV30 and TRBJ1-2, with 8 bases that match TRBD1. The CDR3 has 12 amino acids. The germline V gene has CDR1 GTSNPN and CDR2 SVGIG (reference sequence). V was clipped by 8 bases and J by 2 bases; unmatched bases: 4. The CDR3, as DNA: TGTGCCCGGGGGACAGGCAACTATGGCTACACCTTC. It yields the protein CARGTGNYGYTF.

This clone was detected only once. The chain links TRBV18 to TRBJ1-1; TRBD1 might be the D (5 bases). Germline V gene sequence: CDR1 KGHSH, CDR2 LQKENI. The length of the CDR3 is 13 residues. Between the trimmed V and J ends, which lost 5 bases and 3 bases, there was a span of 10 bases. CDR3 region: CASSAQQDTEAFF. In DNA form, the CDR3 reads TGTGCCAGCTCAGCCCAACAGGACACTGAAGCTTTCTTT.

This clone was detected once. The chain uses TRBV10-2 and TRBJ2-3; D might be TRBD1 (5 bases). Deletions cut 6 bases from V and 1 base from J, with 8 bases between. This CDR3 spans 13 amino acids. Germline loops: CDR1 WSHSY, CDR2 SAAADI. The chain's CDR3 is CASRTVGTDTQYF. CDR3 bases: TGCGCCAGCAGGACAGTGGGCACAGATACGCAGTATTTT.

The gene calls are TRBV14 and TRBJ2-2; TRBD1 might be the D (6 bases). V was trimmed by 3 bases and J by 2 bases, leaving 19 bases between them. The CDR3 covers 18 residues. Germline lookup yields CDR1 SGHDN and CDR2 FVKESK. The CDR3 bases are TGTGCCAGCAGCCACCTTGGAAGGGGACAAGCAAACACCGGGGAGCTGTTTTTT. Residues: CASSHLGRGQANTGELFF.

V is TRBV24-1 and J is TRBJ2-1; D is possibly TRBD1 (6 bases). This CDR3 comprises 13 residues. The V and J ends lost 5 bases and 9 bases respectively, with 13 bases between them. Per the germline V gene, CDR1 is KGHDR and CDR2 is SFDVKD. CDR3 region: CATSVVQGSEQFF. CDR3 nucleotide sequence: TGTGCCACCAGTGTCGTACAGGGATCTGAGCAGTTCTTC.

This clone was observed a single time. The J gene is TRBJ1-2, the V gene TRBV28, with D tentatively TRBD1 (5 bases). This CDR3 comprises 13 residues. V lost 5 bases and J lost 4, with 11 bases in between. Germline loops: CDR1 MDHEN, CDR2 SYDVKM. CDR3 nucleotide sequence: TGTGCCAGCAGTCCCCCAGGGTTCTATGGCTACACCTTC. Translated, it gives CASSPPGFYGYTF.

The gene calls are TRBV2 and TRBJ1-5; D not certain. The CDR3 is 14 residues long. The V gene's germline CDR1 is SNHLY and CDR2 FYNNEI. Trimming left V 3 bases short and J 1 base short, with 7 bases between. For the CDR3, the DNA is TGTGCCAGCAGTGAGGCAGTGAGCAATCAGCCCCAGCATTTT. This sequence encodes CASSEAVSNQPQHF.

The chain couples TRBV5-4 to TRBJ1-1; a weak D match, TRBD1 (5 bases). The CDR3 is 14 residues long. Germline values: CDR1 SGHNT, CDR2 YYREEE (reference sequence). Trimming took off 5 bases at V and 0 bases at J, with 11 bases between the two ends. The CDR3 sequence: CASSPRQLNTEAFF. Here the CDR3 DNA reads TGTGCCAGCAGTCCCCGACAGTTGAACACTGAAGCTTTCTTT. Variable domain in full (rest from reference TRBV5-4 and TRBJ1-1): ETGVTQSPTHLIKTRGQQVTLRCSSQSGHNTVSWYQQALGQGPQFIFQYYREEENGRGNFPPRFSGLQFPNYSSELNVNALELDDSALYLCASSPRQLNTEAFFGQGTRLTVV.